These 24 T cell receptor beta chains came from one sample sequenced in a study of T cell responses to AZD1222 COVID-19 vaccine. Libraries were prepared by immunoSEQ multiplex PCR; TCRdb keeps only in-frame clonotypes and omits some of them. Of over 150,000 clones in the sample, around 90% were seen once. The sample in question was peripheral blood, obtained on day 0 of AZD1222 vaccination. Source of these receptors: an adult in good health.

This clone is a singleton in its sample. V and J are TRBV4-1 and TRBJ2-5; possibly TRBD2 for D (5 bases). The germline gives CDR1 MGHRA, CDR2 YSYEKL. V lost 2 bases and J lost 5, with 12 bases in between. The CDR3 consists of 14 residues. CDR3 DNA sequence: TGCGCCAGCAGCCAACGGGAATCCGCGGAGACCCAGTACTTC. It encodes CASSQRESAETQYF.

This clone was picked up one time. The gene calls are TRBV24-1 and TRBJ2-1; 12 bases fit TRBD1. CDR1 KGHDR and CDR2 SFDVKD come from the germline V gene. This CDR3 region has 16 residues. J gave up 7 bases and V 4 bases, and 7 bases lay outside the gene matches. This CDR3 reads CATSDAGQGAGNEQFF. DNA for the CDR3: TGTGCCACCAGTGACGCGGGACAGGGGGCTGGTAATGAGCAGTTCTTC.

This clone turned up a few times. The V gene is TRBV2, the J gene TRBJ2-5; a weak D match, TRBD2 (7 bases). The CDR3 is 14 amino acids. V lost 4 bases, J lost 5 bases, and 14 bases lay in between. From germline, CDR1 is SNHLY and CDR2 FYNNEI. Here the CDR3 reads CASSVWEGGETQYF. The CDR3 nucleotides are TGTGCCAGCAGTGTTTGGGAGGGGGGGGAGACCCAGTACTTC.

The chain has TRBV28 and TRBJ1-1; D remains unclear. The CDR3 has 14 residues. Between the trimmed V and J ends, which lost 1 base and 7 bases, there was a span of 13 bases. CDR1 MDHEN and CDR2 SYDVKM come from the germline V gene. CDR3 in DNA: TGTGCCAGCAGTTTATCCCTTGGGGAGAGTGAAGCTTTCTTT. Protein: CASSLSLGESEAFF.

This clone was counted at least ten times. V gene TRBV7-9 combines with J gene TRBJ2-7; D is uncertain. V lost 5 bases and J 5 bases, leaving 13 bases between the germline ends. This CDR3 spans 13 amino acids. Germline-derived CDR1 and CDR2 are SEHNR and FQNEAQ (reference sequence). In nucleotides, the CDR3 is TGTGCCAGCAGCCATGACCGGCGGAACGAGCAGTACTTC. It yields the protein CASSHDRRNEQYF.

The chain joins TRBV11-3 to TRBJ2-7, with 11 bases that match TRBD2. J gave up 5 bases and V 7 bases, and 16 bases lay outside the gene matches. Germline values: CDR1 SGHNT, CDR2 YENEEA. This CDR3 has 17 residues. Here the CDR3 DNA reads TGTGCCAGCAAATTTAAGCCTCGACTAGCGGGATTCGACGAGCAGTACTTC. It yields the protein CASKFKPRLAGFDEQYF.

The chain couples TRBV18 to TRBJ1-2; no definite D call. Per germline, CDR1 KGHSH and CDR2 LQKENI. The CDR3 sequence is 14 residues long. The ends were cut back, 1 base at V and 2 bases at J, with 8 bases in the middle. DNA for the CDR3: TGTGCCAGCTCACCACTCGAGGAAAACTATGGCTACACCTTC. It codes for CASSPLEENYGYTF. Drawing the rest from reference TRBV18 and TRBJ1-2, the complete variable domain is NAGVMQNPRHLVRRRGQEARLRCSPMKGHSHVYWYRQLPEEGLKFMVYLQKENIIDESGMPKERFSAEFPKEGPSILRIQQVVRGDSAAYFCASSPLEENYGYTFGSGTRLTVV.

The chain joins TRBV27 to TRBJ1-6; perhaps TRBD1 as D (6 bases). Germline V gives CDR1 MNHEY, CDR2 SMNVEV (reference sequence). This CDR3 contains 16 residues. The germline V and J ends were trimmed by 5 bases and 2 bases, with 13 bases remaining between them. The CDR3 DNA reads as TGTGCCAGCAGTCGACAGGAACAGACCTATAATTCACCCCTCCACTTT. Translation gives CASSRQEQTYNSPLHF.

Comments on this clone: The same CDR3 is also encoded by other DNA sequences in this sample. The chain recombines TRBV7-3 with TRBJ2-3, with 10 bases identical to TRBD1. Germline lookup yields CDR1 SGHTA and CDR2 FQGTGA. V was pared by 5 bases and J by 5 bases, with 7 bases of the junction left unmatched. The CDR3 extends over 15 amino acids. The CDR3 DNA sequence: TGTGCCAGCAGCCCGCGGACAGGGGGTGAAGATACGCAGTATTTT. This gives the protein CASSPRTGGEDTQYF.

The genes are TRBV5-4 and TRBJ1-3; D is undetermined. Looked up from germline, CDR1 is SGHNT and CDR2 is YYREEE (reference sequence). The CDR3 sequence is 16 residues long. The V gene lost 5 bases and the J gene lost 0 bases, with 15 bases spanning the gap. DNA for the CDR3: TGTGCCAGCAGTCCAGAGCCGTCCTTCTCTGGAAACACCATATATTTT. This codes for CASSPEPSFSGNTIYF.

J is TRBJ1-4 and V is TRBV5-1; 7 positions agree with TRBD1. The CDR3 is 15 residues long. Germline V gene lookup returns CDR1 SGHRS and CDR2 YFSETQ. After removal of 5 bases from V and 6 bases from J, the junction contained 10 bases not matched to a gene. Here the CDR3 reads CASSPAGTEDEKLFF. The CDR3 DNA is TGCGCCAGCAGTCCGGCCGGGACAGAAGATGAAAAACTGTTTTTT.

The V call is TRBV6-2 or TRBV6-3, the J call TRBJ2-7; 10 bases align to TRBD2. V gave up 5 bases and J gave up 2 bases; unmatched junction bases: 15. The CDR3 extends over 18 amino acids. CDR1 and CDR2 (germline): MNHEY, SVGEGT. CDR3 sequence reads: CASSQFSRLAGHAYEQYF. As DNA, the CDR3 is TGTGCCAGCAGTCAATTTTCGCGACTAGCGGGCCACGCCTACGAGCAGTACTTC.

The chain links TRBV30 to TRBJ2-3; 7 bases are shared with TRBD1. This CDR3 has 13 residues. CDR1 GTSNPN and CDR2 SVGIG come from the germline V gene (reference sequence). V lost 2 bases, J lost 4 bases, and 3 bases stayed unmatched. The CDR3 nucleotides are TGTGCCTGGAGTAGGGGGCGCTCAGATACGCAGTATTTT. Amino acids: CAWSRGRSDTQYF.

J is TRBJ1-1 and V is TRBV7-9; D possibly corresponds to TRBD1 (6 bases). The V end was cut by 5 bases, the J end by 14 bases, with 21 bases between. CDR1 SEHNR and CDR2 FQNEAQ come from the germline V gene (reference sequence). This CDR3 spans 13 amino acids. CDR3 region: CASSTIAGAGGFF. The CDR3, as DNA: TGTGCCAGCAGCACAATAGCGGGGGCGGGCGGGTTCTTT.

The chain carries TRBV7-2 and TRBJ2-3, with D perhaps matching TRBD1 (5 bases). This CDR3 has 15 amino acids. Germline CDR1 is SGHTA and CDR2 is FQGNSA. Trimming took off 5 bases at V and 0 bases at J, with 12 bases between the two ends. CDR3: CASSRPQASTDTQYF. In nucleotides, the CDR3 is TGTGCCAGCAGCCGCCCACAGGCTAGCACAGATACGCAGTATTTT. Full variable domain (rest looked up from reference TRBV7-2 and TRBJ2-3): GAGVSQSPSNKVTEKGKDVELRCDPISGHTALYWYRQSLGQGLEFLIYFQGNSAPDKSGLPSDRFSAERTGGSVSTLTIQRTQQEDSAVYLCASSRPQASTDTQYFGPGTRLTVL.

CDR3 nucleotides: TGTGCCGCAGGCGGGGGCTACAATGAGCAGTTCTTC. Translation gives CAAGGGYNEQFF. The chain uses TRBV6-5 and TRBJ2-1, with 7 bases lining up with TRBD2. Germline CDR1 reads MNHEY; CDR2 reads SVGAGI. This CDR3 comprises 12 residues. After removal of 11 bases from V and 3 bases from J, the junction contained 4 bases not matched to a gene.

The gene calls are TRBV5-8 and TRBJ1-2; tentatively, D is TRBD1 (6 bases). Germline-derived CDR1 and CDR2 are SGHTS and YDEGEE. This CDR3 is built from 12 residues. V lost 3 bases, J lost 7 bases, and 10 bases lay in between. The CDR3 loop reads CASSWGHRGYTF. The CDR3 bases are TGTGCCAGCAGCTGGGGACACCGTGGCTACACCTTC.

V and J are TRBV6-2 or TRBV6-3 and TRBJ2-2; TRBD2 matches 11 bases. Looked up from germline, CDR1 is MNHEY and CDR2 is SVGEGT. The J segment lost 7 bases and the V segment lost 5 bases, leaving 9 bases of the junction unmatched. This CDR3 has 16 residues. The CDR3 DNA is TGTGCCAGCAGTAATAGCGGGGGGGCCAGCGGCGGGGAGCTGTTTTTT. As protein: CASSNSGGASGGELFF.

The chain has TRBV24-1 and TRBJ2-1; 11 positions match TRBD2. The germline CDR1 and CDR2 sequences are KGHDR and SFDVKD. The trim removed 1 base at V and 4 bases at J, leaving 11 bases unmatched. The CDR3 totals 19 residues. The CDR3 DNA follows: TGTGCCACCAGTGATTTCCGCACTAGCGGGAGCGGGAGATACAATGAGCAGTTCTTC. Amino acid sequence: CATSDFRTSGSGRYNEQFF.

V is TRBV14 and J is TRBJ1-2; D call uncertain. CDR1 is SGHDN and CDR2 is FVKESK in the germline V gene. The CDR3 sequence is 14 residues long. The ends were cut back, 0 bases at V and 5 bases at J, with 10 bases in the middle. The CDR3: CASSQDTSRYGYTF. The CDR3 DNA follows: TGTGCCAGCAGCCAAGATACAAGCCGATATGGCTACACCTTC.

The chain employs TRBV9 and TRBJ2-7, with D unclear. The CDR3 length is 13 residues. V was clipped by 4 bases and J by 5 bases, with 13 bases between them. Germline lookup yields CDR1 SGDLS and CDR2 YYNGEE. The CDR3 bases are TGTGCCAGCAGCCCCCTGTCATCCCACGAGCAGTACTTC. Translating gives CASSPLSSHEQYF.

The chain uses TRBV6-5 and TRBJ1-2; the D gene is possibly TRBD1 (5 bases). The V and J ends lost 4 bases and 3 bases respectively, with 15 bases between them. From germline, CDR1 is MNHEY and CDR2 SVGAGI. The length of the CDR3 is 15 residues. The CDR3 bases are TGTGCCAGCAGTTCTCAGACAGCCGGAGACTATGGCTACACCTTC. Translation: CASSSQTAGDYGYTF.

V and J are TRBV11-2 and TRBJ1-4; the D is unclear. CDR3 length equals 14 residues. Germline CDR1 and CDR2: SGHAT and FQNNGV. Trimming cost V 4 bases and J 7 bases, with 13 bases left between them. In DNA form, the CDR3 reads TGTGCCAGCAGCTCGGCGCAAGGATCTGAAAAACTGTTTTTT. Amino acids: CASSSAQGSEKLFF.

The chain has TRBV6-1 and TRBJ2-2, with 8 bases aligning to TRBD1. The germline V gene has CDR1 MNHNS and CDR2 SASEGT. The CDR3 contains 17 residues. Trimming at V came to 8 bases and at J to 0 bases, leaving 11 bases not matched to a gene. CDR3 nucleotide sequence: TGTGCCAGCCGTGGACAGGGCTTGTTTTCGAACACCGGGGAGCTGTTTTTT. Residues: CASRGQGLFSNTGELFF.